Presented here are 19 T cell receptor beta chains from one specimen sequenced in a study of T-cell memory formation after mild COVID-19. MiXCR was run by TCRdb on the 5' RACE reads, yielding one entry per CDR3 protein. Found here are 160,000 or so distinct CDR3 sequences, around a third of them singletons; the top ten hold more than 10%. Sequences were obtained from PBMCs or a T cell subset sorted from them (not recorded which). These TCRs come from an adult woman who had mild COVID-19 (a few samples of this study predate the infection). Cell type and time point are not known.

The chain is built from TRBV20-1 and TRBJ2-3; D ambiguous. The CDR3 loop spans 14 amino acids. Germline V CDR1 and CDR2: DFQATT, SNEGSKA (reference sequence). The V and J ends lost 0 bases and 2 bases respectively, with 9 bases between them. The CDR3 region has the DNA TGCAGTGCTAGAGATAGGAGAAACACAGATACGCAGTATTTT. Protein product: CSARDRRNTDTQYF.

This clonotype was detected only a few times. This chain's CDR3 is CASSVEGQVQFF. The CDR3 DNA reads TGTGCCAGCAGCGTAGAAGGGCAGGTTCAGTTCTTC. This sequence joins TRBV9 and TRBJ2-1, with D unresolved. The germline V and J ends were trimmed by 0 bases and 13 bases, with 11 bases remaining between them. Germline-derived CDR1 and CDR2 are SGDLS and YYNGEE. The CDR3 runs 12 residues.

The chain carries TRBV6-5 and TRBJ2-5; the match to TRBD2 covers 7 bases. This CDR3 comprises 15 residues. CDR1 and CDR2 from the germline V gene are MNHEY and SVGAGI. V shed 5 bases and J 7 bases; nucleotides not matched to a gene: 13. This CDR3 reads CASSPRSTGRATQYF. The CDR3 DNA sequence: TGTGCCAGCAGTCCTCGTAGTACGGGGAGGGCGACCCAGTACTTC.

V is TRBV5-1 and J is TRBJ2-7, with 10 nucleotides matching TRBD1. The germline V gene has CDR1 SGHRS and CDR2 YFSETQ. CDR3 length: 14 amino acids. The junction had 7 bases not matched to a gene; V was cut back by 4 bases and J by 6 bases. This chain's CDR3 is CASSPGQGQLEQYF. The CDR3 DNA is TGCGCCAGCAGCCCGGGACAGGGGCAGCTCGAGCAGTACTTC.

The table lists this clonotype with a few counts. The chain employs TRBV7-8 and TRBJ2-3; D may be TRBD2 (6 bases). This CDR3 contains 15 residues. CDR1 and CDR2 from the germline V gene are SGHVS and FQNEAQ. V was clipped by 0 bases and J by 6 bases, with 13 bases between them. The CDR3 nucleotides are TGTGCCAGCAGCTTAGCCTCGGGGGTATCGGATACGCAGTATTTT. It is translated as CASSLASGVSDTQYF.

The chain is built from TRBV6-1 and TRBJ2-1; D ambiguous. There are 15 residues in the CDR3. Looked up from germline, CDR1 is MNHNS and CDR2 is SASEGT. V lost 6 bases, J lost 0 bases, and 12 bases lay in between. CDR3 DNA sequence: TGTGCCAGCAGAGAGACAAGCCTCTCCTACAATGAGCAGTTCTTC. Protein sequence: CASRETSLSYNEQFF.

The CDR3, as DNA: TGCGCCAGCAGCCAAGATCTCGGGGTTCCGTACAATGAGCAGTTCTTC. Amino acid sequence: CASSQDLGVPYNEQFF. The V and J genes are TRBV4-1 and TRBJ2-1; maybe TRBD2 (5 bases). Per the germline V gene, CDR1 is MGHRA and CDR2 is YSYEKL. Trimming cost V 0 bases and J 4 bases, with 13 bases left between them. The CDR3 sequence is 16 residues long.

This clonotype turned up a few times. V and J are TRBV11-3 and TRBJ2-7; tentatively, D is TRBD2 (5 bases). Germline V CDR1 and CDR2: SGHNT, YENEEA. The CDR3 totals 13 residues. Trimming shortened V by 6 bases and J by 1 base, and 10 bases separated the two germline ends. Here the CDR3 reads CASSSADSYEQYF. In DNA form, the CDR3 reads TGTGCCAGCAGTTCAGCGGATTCCTACGAGCAGTACTTC.

The rearrangement joins TRBV11-2 to TRBJ2-3; D is ambiguous. Trimming shortened V by 4 bases and J by 8 bases, and 22 bases separated the two germline ends. The CDR3 is 16 residues long. The germline gives CDR1 SGHAT, CDR2 FQNNGV. The CDR3 DNA reads TGTGCCAGCAGCTACCACACCAATTCTCTCCGCCGTACGCAGTATTTT. Translating gives CASSYHTNSLRRTQYF.

The chain links TRBV7-2 to TRBJ2-3, with TRBD1 as a possible D gene (6 bases). V gave up 5 bases and J gave up 4 bases, with 13 bases separating them. Germline V gives CDR1 SGHTA, CDR2 FQGNSA. The CDR3 runs 14 residues. CDR3 sequence reads: CASSLGAVADTQYF. The CDR3 bases are TGTGCCAGCAGCCTGGGGGCGGTGGCAGATACGCAGTATTTT.

This chain joins TRBV6-2 or TRBV6-3 and TRBJ1-5; no definite D call. V lost 6 bases and J lost 2, with 17 bases in between. CDR1 and CDR2 (germline): MNHEY, SVGEGT. The CDR3 spans 16 residues. CDR3 in amino acids: CASSKRARTGNQPQHF. CDR3 coding DNA: TGTGCCAGCAGCAAACGGGCCCGGACGGGCAATCAGCCCCAGCATTTT.

This chain joins TRBV27 and TRBJ2-5; 11 nucleotides align to TRBD1. The V segment lost 6 bases and the J segment 1 base; nucleotides outside the gene matches: 4. The germline V gene encodes CDR1 MNHEY and CDR2 SMNVEV (reference sequence). This CDR3 is 15 amino acids long. The CDR3 sequence: CASSRDRGSQETQYF. The CDR3 bases are TGTGCCAGCAGCCGGGACAGGGGGAGCCAAGAGACCCAGTACTTC.

This clonotype has a single count. The chain couples TRBV7-9 to TRBJ2-1, with 11 bases fitting TRBD2. The V and J ends lost 5 bases and 7 bases, in that order; junction bases with no gene match: 7. CDR1 and CDR2 (germline): SEHNR, FQNEAQ (reference sequence). This CDR3 contains 15 residues. In DNA form, the CDR3 reads TGTGCCAGCAGCACCGGGACTAGCGGTTTGAATGAGCAGTTCTTC. Residues: CASSTGTSGLNEQFF.

This clonotype was counted between two and nine times. V and J are TRBV6-1 and TRBJ2-7; weak D call: TRBD1 (5 bases). Trimming shortened V by 5 bases and J by 2 bases, and 13 bases separated the two germline ends. Germline V gene sequence: CDR1 MNHNS, CDR2 SASEGT. The CDR3 extends over 14 amino acids. The CDR3 protein is CASSIRTLTYEQYF. DNA of the CDR3: TGTGCCAGCAGTATAAGGACACTTACCTACGAGCAGTACTTC.

In this sample, this clonotype turned up a few times. The chain has TRBV11-3 and TRBJ2-2, with D unclear. Trimming left V 5 bases short and J 3 bases short, with 4 bases between. This CDR3 is built from 12 residues. Germline CDR1 is SGHNT and CDR2 is YENEEA. CDR3 DNA: TGTGCCAGCAGCCGTTACACCGGGGAGCTGTTTTTT. Its translation: CASSRYTGELFF.

Regarding this clonotype: The junction departs from germline at one end; a sequencing error may be responsible. The chain has TRBV7-6 and TRBJ2-4; the match to TRBD2 covers 12 bases. This CDR3 contains 15 residues. Germline CDR1 and CDR2: SGHVS and FNYEAQ. CDR3 region: CASSLAGGIFNIQYF. In DNA, the CDR3 is TGTGCCAGCAGCCTAGCGGGAGGGATATTCAACATTCAGTACTTC.

There are a few counts of this clonotype. The chain recombines TRBV6-2 or TRBV6-3 with TRBJ2-6; D is undetermined. The CDR3 sequence is 18 residues long. Germline values: CDR1 MNHEY, CDR2 SVGEGT. Trimming shortened V by 5 bases and J by 0 bases, and 17 bases separated the two germline ends. CDR3 protein: CASSESRAGPSGANVLTF. The CDR3 region has the DNA TGTGCCAGCAGTGAGAGCCGGGCCGGTCCCTCTGGGGCCAACGTCCTGACTTTC.

The V and J genes are TRBV6-5 and TRBJ2-5, with TRBD2 matching over 12 bases. Germline CDR1 is MNHEY and CDR2 is SVGAGI. Trimming at V came to 0 bases and at J to 5 bases, leaving 7 bases not matched to a gene. This CDR3 is built from 17 residues. The CDR3 protein is CASSYSHPTSGRETQYF. The CDR3 coding sequence is TGTGCCAGCAGTTACTCGCACCCCACTAGCGGGAGGGAGACCCAGTACTTC.

This clonotype was found a few times. The CDR3 region is CASSQDRAGGRNEQFF. The CDR3 DNA reads as TGCGCCAGCAGCCAAGATCGAGCGGGAGGGCGGAATGAGCAGTTCTTC. The rearrangement links TRBV4-3 to TRBJ2-1, with 10 bases fitting TRBD2. This CDR3 is built from 16 residues. V was pared by 0 bases and J by 7 bases, with 6 bases of the junction left unmatched. Germline CDR1 is LGHNA and CDR2 is YSLEER.